This TCR beta chain was identified during a study of cytomegalovirus exposure and HLA in healthy donors. In the study overall: The 120 or so validation repertoires were reported in a later analysis to have been generated on the same platform as the roughly 680 first-cohort repertoires. Study results and caveats: The study put some 150 TCR beta chains on its list as cytomegalovirus-associated.

As concerns this clone: Antigen specificity is unknown.

The germline gives CDR1 SGHTA, CDR2 FQGTGA. Trimming took off 1 base at V and 10 bases at J, with 11 bases between the two ends. The CDR3 totals 13 residues. The method was immunoSEQ multiplex PCR; TCRdb's version includes in-frame clones alone and lacks a portion of them. The sample has under 200,000 clones, about 81% seen once. This sequence was found in a woman aged 25-40 years in good health and CMV-seronegative. The chain is built from TRBV7-3 and TRBJ2-1, with unresolved D. Sequencing used PBMCs. The CDR3 region is CASSLKSPGEQFF. The CDR3 region has the DNA TGTGCCAGCAGCTTAAAGAGCCCCGGGGAGCAGTTCTTC. Full variable domain (remainder filled in from reference TRBV7-3 and TRBJ2-1): GAGVSQTPSNKVTEKGKYVELRCDPISGHTALYWYRQSLGQGPEFLIYFQGTGAADDSGLPNDRFFAVRPEGSVSTLKIQRTERGDSAVYLCASSLKSPGEQFFGPGTRLTVL.